Below, one T cell receptor beta chain is given with its context. From germline, CDR1 is SQVTM and CDR2 ANQGSEA. There are 13 residues in the CDR3. The V end lost 2 bases, the J end lost 5 bases, and 13 bases lay between the germline ends. The entry originates in a study of T cells after yellow fever vaccination. TCRdb redid the calling of the 5' RACE reads with MiXCR, one entry per CDR3 protein. The table includes approximately 550,000 distinct CDR3 sequences, less than 20% detected once. This specimen consisted of PBMCs, obtained 15 days after the yellow fever booster vaccination. The receptor comes from a man younger than 45 who received the YFV17D yellow fever vaccine. This sequence joins TRBV29-1 and TRBJ2-7, with D possibly being TRBD2 (5 bases). CDR3 sequence: CSVEPDSRHEQYF. CDR3 nucleotide sequence: TGCAGCGTTGAACCGGACTCAAGGCACGAGCAGTACTTC.